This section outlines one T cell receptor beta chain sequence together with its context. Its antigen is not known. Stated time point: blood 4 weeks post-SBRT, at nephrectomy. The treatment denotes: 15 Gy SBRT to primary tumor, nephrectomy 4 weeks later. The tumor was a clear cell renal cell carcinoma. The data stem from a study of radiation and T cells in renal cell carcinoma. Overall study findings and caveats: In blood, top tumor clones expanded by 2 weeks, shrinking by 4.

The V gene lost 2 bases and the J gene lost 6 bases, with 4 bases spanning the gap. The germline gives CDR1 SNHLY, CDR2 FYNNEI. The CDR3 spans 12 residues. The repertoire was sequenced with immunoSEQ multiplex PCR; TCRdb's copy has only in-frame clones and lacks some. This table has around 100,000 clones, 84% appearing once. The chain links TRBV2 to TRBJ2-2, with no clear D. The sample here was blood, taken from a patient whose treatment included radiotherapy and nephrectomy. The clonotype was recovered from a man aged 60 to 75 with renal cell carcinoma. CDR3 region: CASSETSGELFF. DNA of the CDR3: TGTGCCAGCAGTGAAACGTCCGGGGAGCTGTTTTTT.